The 23 T cell receptor beta chains in this list originate from one sample, sequenced in a study of blood T cell repertoires in COVID-19. Clones were read by immunoSEQ multiplex PCR, and TCRdb kept only the in-frame ones, dropping some. The sample lists a few hundred thousand clones; around nine tenths were seen once. Material for sequencing was peripheral blood. Source of these receptors: a woman aged 40 to 50 who had recovered from COVID-19.

V gene TRBV2 combines with J gene TRBJ1-5; D perhaps matches TRBD1 (5 bases). Per the germline V gene, CDR1 is SNHLY and CDR2 is FYNNEI. Trimming took off 7 bases at V and 0 bases at J, with 13 bases between the two ends. The CDR3 runs 15 residues. CDR3 sequence reads: CASMGLRDSNQPQHF. CDR3 nucleotides: TGTGCCAGCATGGGGCTAAGGGATAGCAATCAGCCCCAGCATTTT.

This chain connects TRBV30 to TRBJ2-1; 12 nucleotides agree with TRBD2. CDR3 length: 15 amino acids. Trimming cost V 0 bases and J 10 bases; bases outside gene matches: 7. Germline V lookup: CDR1 GTSNPN, CDR2 SVGIG (reference sequence). The CDR3 reads CAWSVRPSGRDEQFF. The DNA of the CDR3 is TGTGCCTGGAGTGTACGGCCTAGCGGGAGGGACGAGCAGTTCTTC.

The V gene is TRBV4-1, the J gene TRBJ1-1; D is undetermined. Trimming stripped 4 bases from V and 1 base from J, with 10 bases between. The CDR3 contains 14 residues. Germline V gene data show CDR1 as MGHRA and CDR2 as YSYEKL. For the CDR3, the DNA is TGCGCCAGCAGCCGGGTCGACACGAACACTGAAGCTTTCTTT. This codes for CASSRVDTNTEAFF.

The V and J genes are TRBV29-1 and TRBJ2-1; a possible D gene is TRBD1 (6 bases). The CDR3 consists of 14 residues. Trimming took off 2 bases at V and 8 bases at J, with 16 bases between the two ends. Germline CDR1 reads SQVTM; CDR2 reads ANQGSEA. CDR3 amino acids: CSVELAGAGDEQFF. CDR3 DNA: TGCAGCGTTGAATTGGCAGGGGCTGGCGATGAGCAGTTCTTC.

The chain recombines TRBV5-1 with TRBJ2-7; 7 bases align to TRBD1. The CDR3 contains 14 residues. Trimming removed 2 bases from V and 5 bases from J; junction bases left unmatched: 7. The germline V gene has CDR1 SGHRS and CDR2 YFSETQ. CDR3 residues: CASSFGQGVDEQYF. The CDR3 coding sequence is TGCGCCAGCAGCTTCGGGCAGGGGGTCGACGAGCAGTACTTC.

CDR3 sequence reads: CASSPPGLAGSSYNEQFF. The CDR3 nucleotides read TGTGCCAGCTCACCACCGGGACTAGCGGGGAGCTCCTACAATGAGCAGTTCTTC. V usage is TRBV18 and J usage is TRBJ2-1, with 13 bases that match TRBD2. CDR1 KGHSH and CDR2 LQKENI come from the germline V gene. The CDR3 spans 18 residues. J lost 0 bases, V lost 0 bases, and 2 bases had no gene match.

The table lists this clone with a count of one. The chain couples TRBV4-2 to TRBJ2-1; 8 bases fit TRBD2. With 1 base clipped from V and 4 bases from J, the junction kept 3 bases outside the gene matches. The germline V gene has CDR1 LGHNA and CDR2 YNFKEQ. This CDR3 is built from 15 residues. As DNA, the CDR3 is TGTGCCAGCAGCCAAGTTAGCGGGGCATACAATGAGCAGTTCTTC. Translation: CASSQVSGAYNEQFF.

The CDR3 DNA reads TGTGCCAGCCGGCAGGGGACAGAACTACTCGAGACCCAGTACTTC. Its translation is CASRQGTELLETQYF. The chain uses TRBV5-4 and TRBJ2-5; 7 nucleotides align to TRBD1. Germline V gives CDR1 SGHNT, CDR2 YYREEE (reference sequence). V shed 7 bases, J shed 5 bases, and the junction held 14 bases outside the gene matches. The CDR3 has 15 residues.

This chain uses TRBV27 with TRBJ2-3, with TRBD2 matching 9 bases. Germline values: CDR1 MNHEY, CDR2 SMNVEV (reference sequence). CDR3 length: 16 residues. J was trimmed by 4 bases and V by 1 base; bases with no gene match: 6. The CDR3 here is CASSLFSGSYADTQYF. DNA of the CDR3: TGTGCCAGCAGTTTATTTAGCGGGAGCTACGCAGATACGCAGTATTTT.

The V and J genes are TRBV19 and TRBJ2-5; 8 nucleotides align to TRBD1. Germline V gives CDR1 LNHDA, CDR2 SQIVND (reference sequence). This CDR3 is 16 amino acids long. The J segment lost 5 bases and the V segment lost 5 bases, leaving 13 bases of the junction unmatched. For the CDR3, the DNA is TGTGCCAGTAGTCCGAGGACAGGGAAGGGTTGGGAGACCCAGTACTTC. Its translation is CASSPRTGKGWETQYF.

The chain is built from TRBV19 and TRBJ1-1, with 7 nucleotides matching TRBD1. The CDR3 covers 14 residues. Germline CDR1 is LNHDA and CDR2 is SQIVND (reference sequence). The ends lost 6 bases at V and 4 bases at J; junction bases unmatched: 8. CDR3 region: CASSLGGQSTEAFF. The CDR3 region has the DNA TGTGCCAGTAGCCTAGGGGGCCAGAGCACTGAAGCTTTCTTT. The full variable domain, completed using reference TRBV19 and TRBJ1-1, is DGGITQSPKYLFRKEGQNVTLSCEQNLNHDAMYWYRQDPGQGLRLIYYSQIVNDFQKGDIAEGYSVSREKKESFPLTVTSAQKNPTAFYLCASSLGGQSTEAFFGQGTRLTVV.

V gene TRBV7-2 combines with J gene TRBJ2-7, with 13 bases that match TRBD2. V lost 5 bases and J lost 4; bases outside the gene matches: 5. The germline gives CDR1 SGHTA, CDR2 FQGNSA. The CDR3 contains 15 residues. Written as DNA, the CDR3 is TGTGCCAGCAGCGTACTAGCGGGAGGGCTTTACGAGCAGTACTTC. This sequence encodes CASSVLAGGLYEQYF.

V is TRBV5-4 and J is TRBJ2-3, with TRBD2 matching 16 bases. This CDR3 is 18 amino acids long. Trimming took 4 bases from V and 1 from J; bases not matched to a gene: 6. Germline CDR1 SGHNT, CDR2 YYREEE (reference sequence). This CDR3 is CASSTGTSGRGGTDTQYF. The CDR3 DNA reads TGTGCCAGCAGCACCGGGACTAGCGGGAGGGGGGGCACAGATACGCAGTATTTT.

V gene TRBV5-6 combines with J gene TRBJ2-1; D is ambiguous. V lost 4 bases to trimming and J lost 13 bases, with 33 bases between them. The germline gives CDR1 SGHDT, CDR2 YYEEEE. The CDR3 length is 18 residues. The CDR3 coding sequence is TGTGCCAGCAGCGTGCCCCACTACCCCCCATCTCGGCGAGGTATTCAGTTCTTC. Translating it yields CASSVPHYPPSRRGIQFF.

The table lists this clone with a count of one. This chain uses TRBV6-4 with TRBJ2-1; TRBD2 matches at 7 bases. Unmatched junction bases numbered 13, after V lost 7 bases and J lost 1 base. Germline V gene lookup returns CDR1 MRHNA and CDR2 SNTAGT. The CDR3 runs 17 residues. CDR3 sequence (DNA): TGTGCCAGCAACCCCCGTGCTCCTAGCGGTTCCTACAATGAGCAGTTCTTC. This translates into CASNPRAPSGSYNEQFF.

The V call is TRBV7-6, the J call TRBJ1-3, with 10 bases aligning to TRBD1. CDR1 is SGHVS, CDR2 FNYEAQ, per germline. Trimming cost V 0 bases and J 0 bases; bases outside gene matches: 11. This CDR3 comprises 20 residues. The CDR3: CASSLARDRGASPSGNTIYF. The CDR3 DNA is TGTGCCAGCAGCTTAGCAAGGGACAGGGGCGCTTCACCCTCTGGAAACACCATATATTTT.

The chain combines TRBV30 with TRBJ2-1; the match to TRBD2 covers 7 bases. This CDR3 contains 15 residues. In germline, CDR1 is GTSNPN, CDR2 SVGIG (reference sequence). The J segment lost 3 bases and the V segment lost 5 bases, leaving 10 bases of the junction unmatched. The CDR3 DNA follows: TGTGCCTGGGAGTCCTTGGCGGGGGTCTACAATGAGCAGTTCTTC. Protein: CAWESLAGVYNEQFF.

This clone occurred once. The chain has TRBV24-1 and TRBJ2-3, with 9 bases lining up with TRBD1. Germline CDR1 KGHDR, CDR2 SFDVKD. The junction had 11 bases not matched to a gene; V was cut back by 9 bases and J by 2 bases. This CDR3 region has 16 residues. CDR3 DNA: TGTGCCACCGGACGGGGTGGGACAGGGCTCACAGATACGCAGTATTTT. Translation: CATGRGGTGLTDTQYF.

The V gene is TRBV11-3, the J gene TRBJ2-6, with TRBD1 matching 10 bases. Germline V gives CDR1 SGHNT, CDR2 YENEEA. The CDR3 runs to 18 residues. The junction had 8 bases not matched to a gene; V was cut back by 4 bases and J by 2 bases. CDR3 in amino acids: CASSSSGTGATGANVLTF. For the CDR3, the DNA is TGTGCCAGCAGCTCCTCCGGGACAGGGGCGACTGGGGCCAACGTCCTGACTTTC. The full variable domain, completed using reference TRBV11-3 and TRBJ2-6, is EAGVVQSPRYKIIEKKQPVAFWCNPISGHNTLYWYLQNLGQGPELLIRYENEEAVDDSQLPKDRFSAERLKGVDSTLKIQPAELGDSAVYLCASSSSGTGATGANVLTFGAGSRLTVL.

This rearrangement joins TRBV10-1 to TRBJ1-5; D is perhaps TRBD1 (5 bases). With 4 bases removed from V and 9 bases from J, the gap between germline ends came to 13 bases. CDR3 size: 13 residues. The germline gives CDR1 WNHNN, CDR2 SYGVQD (reference sequence). The CDR3 loop reads CASSGQGGGPQHF. CDR3 bases: TGCGCCAGCAGTGGGCAGGGAGGAGGGCCCCAGCATTTT.

This clone was seen a single time. The genes are TRBV24-1 and TRBJ2-7; 8 bases match TRBD1. Germline V gives CDR1 KGHDR, CDR2 SFDVKD. This CDR3 is built from 12 residues. With V trimmed by 12 bases and J by 2 bases, 5 bases remained unmatched. Here the CDR3 reads CAVGQGAYEQYF. The CDR3 region has the DNA TGTGCCGTCGGACAGGGAGCCTACGAGCAGTACTTC.

The chain joins TRBV2 to TRBJ2-2; the D gene is possibly TRBD1 (6 bases). CDR3 length: 14 residues. Germline loops: CDR1 SNHLY, CDR2 FYNNEI. V shed 7 bases and J shed 1 base, with 10 bases lying between them. The CDR3 loop is CASIGQQNTGELFF. The CDR3 DNA is TGTGCCAGCATCGGACAGCAGAACACCGGGGAGCTGTTTTTT.

The table lists this clone with a count of one. The chain joins TRBV6-6 to TRBJ2-7; 9 positions agree with TRBD1. J lost 5 bases, V lost 2 bases, and 7 bases had no gene match. Germline values: CDR1 MNHNY, CDR2 SVGAGI (reference sequence). The CDR3 spans 15 residues. The DNA for the CDR3 is TGTGCCAGCAGTTACCCGACAGGGGGTGGGGACGAGCAGTACTTC. Its translation is CASSYPTGGGDEQYF.